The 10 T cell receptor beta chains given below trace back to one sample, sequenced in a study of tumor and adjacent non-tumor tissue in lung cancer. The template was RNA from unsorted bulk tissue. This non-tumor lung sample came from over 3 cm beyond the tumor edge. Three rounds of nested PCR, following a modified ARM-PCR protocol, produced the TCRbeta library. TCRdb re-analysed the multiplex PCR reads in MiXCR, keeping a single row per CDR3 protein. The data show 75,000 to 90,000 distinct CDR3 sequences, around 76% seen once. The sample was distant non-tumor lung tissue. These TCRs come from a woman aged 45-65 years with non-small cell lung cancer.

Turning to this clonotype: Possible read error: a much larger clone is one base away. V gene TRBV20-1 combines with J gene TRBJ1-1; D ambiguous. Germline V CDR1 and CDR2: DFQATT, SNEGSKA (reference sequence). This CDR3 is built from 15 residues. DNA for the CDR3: TGCAGTGCTAGAGGGGCAGCAGTAATGAACACTGAAGCTTCCTTT. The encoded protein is CSARGAAVMNTEASF.

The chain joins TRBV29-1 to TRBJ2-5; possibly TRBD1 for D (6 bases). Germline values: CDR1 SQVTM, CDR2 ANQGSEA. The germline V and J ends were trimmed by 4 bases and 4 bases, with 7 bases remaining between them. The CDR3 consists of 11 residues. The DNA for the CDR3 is TGCAGCGTTGGGACAGTAGAGACCCAGTACTTC. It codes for CSVGTVETQYF.

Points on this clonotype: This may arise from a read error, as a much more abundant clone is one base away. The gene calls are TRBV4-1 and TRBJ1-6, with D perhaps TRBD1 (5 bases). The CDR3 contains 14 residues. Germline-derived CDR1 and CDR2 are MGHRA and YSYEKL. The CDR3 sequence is CASNQGEGWSPLHF. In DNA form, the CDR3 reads TGCGCCAGCAACCAAGGGGAGGGGTGGTCACCCCTCCACTTT.

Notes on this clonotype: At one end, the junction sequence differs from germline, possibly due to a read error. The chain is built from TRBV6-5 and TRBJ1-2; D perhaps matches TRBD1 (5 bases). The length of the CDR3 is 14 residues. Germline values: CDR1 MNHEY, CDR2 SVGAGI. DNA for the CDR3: TGTGCCAGCAGTTACGGGATAGGGGCGTATGGCTATACCTTC. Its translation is CASSYGIGAYGYTF.

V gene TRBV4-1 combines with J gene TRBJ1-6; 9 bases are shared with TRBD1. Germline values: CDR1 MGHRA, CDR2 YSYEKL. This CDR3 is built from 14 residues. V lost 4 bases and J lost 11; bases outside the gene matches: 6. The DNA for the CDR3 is TGCGCCAGCAGCCTCGGGACAGGGAATACACCCCTCCACTTT. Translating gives CASSLGTGNTPLHF.

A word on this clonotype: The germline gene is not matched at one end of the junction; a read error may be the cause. CDR3: CTSSLAGLLSYKQYF. CDR3 DNA: TGTACCAGCAGCTTAGCAGGACTACTCTCCTACAAGCAGTACTTC. The genes are TRBV7-2 and TRBJ2-7; tentative D call: TRBD2 (6 bases). The germline CDR1 and CDR2 sequences are SGHTA and FQGNSA. CDR3 size: 15 residues. Full variable domain (rest looked up from reference TRBV7-2 and TRBJ2-7): GAGVSQSPSNKVTEKGKDVELRCDPISGHTALYWYRQSLGQGLEFLIYFQGNSAPDKSGLPSDRFSAERTGGSVSTLTIQRTQQEDSAVYLCTSSLAGLLSYKQYFGPGTRLTVT.

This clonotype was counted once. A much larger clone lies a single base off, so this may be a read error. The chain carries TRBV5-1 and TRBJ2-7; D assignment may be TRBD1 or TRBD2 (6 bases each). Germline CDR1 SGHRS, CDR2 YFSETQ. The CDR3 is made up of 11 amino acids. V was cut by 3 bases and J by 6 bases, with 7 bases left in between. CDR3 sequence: CASSSGAEQYF. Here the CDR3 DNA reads TGCGCCAGCAGCTCGGGGGCCGAGCAGTACTTC.

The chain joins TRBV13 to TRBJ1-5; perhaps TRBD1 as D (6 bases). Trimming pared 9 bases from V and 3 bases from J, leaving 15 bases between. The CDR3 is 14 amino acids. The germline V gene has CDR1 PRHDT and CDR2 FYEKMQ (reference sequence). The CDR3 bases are TGTGCCAGTTGCTTACAGGGAAACAATCAGCCCCAGCATTTT. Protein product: CASCLQGNNQPQHF.

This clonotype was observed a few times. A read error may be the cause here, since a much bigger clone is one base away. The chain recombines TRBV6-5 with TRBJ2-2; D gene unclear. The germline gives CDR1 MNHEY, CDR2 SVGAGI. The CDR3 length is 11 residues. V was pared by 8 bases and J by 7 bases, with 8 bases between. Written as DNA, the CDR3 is TGTGCCAGCTCCCGTATCGGGGAGCTGTTTTTT. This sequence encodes CASSRIGELFF.

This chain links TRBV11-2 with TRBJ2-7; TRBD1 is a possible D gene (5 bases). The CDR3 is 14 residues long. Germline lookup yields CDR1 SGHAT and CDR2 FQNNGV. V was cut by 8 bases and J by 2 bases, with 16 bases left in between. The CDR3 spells CASGLTDSAYEQYF. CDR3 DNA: TGTGCCAGCGGCCTGACTGACAGTGCCTACGAGCAGTACTTC. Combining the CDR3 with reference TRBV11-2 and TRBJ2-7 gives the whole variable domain EAGVAQSPRYKIIEKRQSVAFWCNPISGHATLYWYQQILGQGPKLLIQFQNNGVVDDSQLPKDRFSAERLKGVDSTLKIQPAKLEDSAVYLCASGLTDSAYEQYFGPGTRLTVT.